These 21 T cell receptor beta chains were sequenced from one sample in a study of T cell repertoires in cytomegalovirus infection. Each CDR3 protein gets one entry after TCRdb re-called the reads with MiXCR. The data hold about 530,000 distinct CDR3 sequences, with around a quarter observed a single time. Material: PBMCs. These receptor sequences come from a human donor in good health (CMV status not recorded). Some clones in this sample may be carry-over from other donors' samples.

The rearrangement joins TRBV7-2 to TRBJ2-3, with D possibly matching TRBD2 (6 bases). The CDR3 is 14 residues long. With 5 bases removed from V and 5 bases from J, the gap between germline ends came to 14 bases. Germline CDR1 is SGHTA and CDR2 is FQGNSA. The CDR3 nucleotides read TGTGCCAGCAGCCCACGGAGGGCCGTAGATACGCAGTATTTT. Translation: CASSPRRAVDTQYF.

This clonotype has at least ten counts. The chain couples TRBV2 to TRBJ2-3; 8 bases are shared with TRBD1. Trimming removed 8 bases from V and 3 bases from J; junction bases left unmatched: 7. The CDR3 is made up of 14 amino acids. Germline CDR1 is SNHLY and CDR2 is FYNNEI. The CDR3: CASSGQGSTDTQYF. The CDR3 DNA sequence: TGTGCCAGCTCCGGACAGGGATCTACAGATACGCAGTATTTT.

Worth noting for this clonotype: A much larger clone is a single base away; this may be a read error. The gene calls are TRBV7-8 and TRBJ2-3; 8 bases are a match to TRBD2. This CDR3 has 15 amino acids. The germline V gene has CDR1 SGHVS and CDR2 FQNEAQ. For the CDR3, the DNA is TGTACCAGCAGCTCTCTAGCGGGTGACACAGATACGCAGTATTTT. It encodes CTSSSLAGDTDTQYF.

J is TRBJ2-2 and V is TRBV5-1; D assignment may be TRBD1 or TRBD2 (5 bases each). The CDR3 sequence is 15 residues long. Germline V lookup: CDR1 SGHRS, CDR2 YFSETQ. The germline V and J ends were trimmed by 7 bases and 1 base, with 14 bases remaining between them. The CDR3 DNA reads TGCGCCAGCCGCCCGGGACGGGGGAACACCGGGGAGCTGTTTTTT. Translating it yields CASRPGRGNTGELFF.

V is TRBV6-6 and J is TRBJ2-3; TRBD1 matches at 7 bases. The CDR3 runs to 16 residues. CDR1 and CDR2 from the germline V gene are MNHNY and SVGAGI (reference sequence). V lost 0 bases to trimming and J lost 2 bases; unmatched junction nucleotides: 5. CDR3 nucleotide sequence: TGTGCCAGCAGTTACTCTCCAACAGGGGTCACAGATACGCAGTATTTT. This translates into CASSYSPTGVTDTQYF.

The chain joins TRBV19 to TRBJ2-7; 7 bases fit TRBD1. The germline CDR1 and CDR2 sequences are LNHDA and SQIVND (reference sequence). V lost 4 bases to trimming and J lost 0 bases; unmatched junction nucleotides: 6. CDR3 length: 15 residues. The CDR3: CASSTPGQSSYEQYF. The DNA of the CDR3 is TGTGCCAGTAGTACCCCGGGACAGAGCTCCTACGAGCAGTACTTC. Full variable domain (outside the CDR3, taken from reference TRBV19 and TRBJ2-7): DGGITQSPKYLFRKEGQNVTLSCEQNLNHDAMYWYRQDPGQGLRLIYYSQIVNDFQKGDIAEGYSVSREKKESFPLTVTSAQKNPTAFYLCASSTPGQSSYEQYFGPGTRLTVT.

This chain uses TRBV20-1 with TRBJ2-3; TRBD2 matches at 11 bases. The germline V gene encodes CDR1 DFQATT and CDR2 SNEGSKA (reference sequence). The CDR3 is 15 residues long. V lost 4 bases and J lost 2; bases outside the gene matches: 5. Written as DNA, the CDR3 is TGCAGTGCTACCCAGACTAGCGGGATCACAGATACGCAGTATTTT. This encodes CSATQTSGITDTQYF.

This clonotype was counted at least ten times. The J gene is TRBJ1-1, the V gene TRBV7-2; tentative D call: TRBD1 (6 bases). The CDR3 extends over 15 amino acids. V shed 0 bases and J shed 4 bases, with 12 bases lying between them. In germline, CDR1 is SGHTA, CDR2 FQGNSA. The CDR3 reads CASSLAGGQGTEAFF. CDR3 DNA: TGTGCCAGCAGCTTAGCGGGGGGGCAGGGCACTGAAGCTTTCTTT.

This clonotype was counted at least ten times. V gene TRBV12-3 or TRBV12-4 combines with J gene TRBJ1-5; a weak D match, TRBD1 (5 bases). The CDR3 runs 14 residues. The V and J ends lost 5 bases and 4 bases respectively, with 12 bases between them. CDR3 sequence (DNA): TGTGCCAGCAGTCCTTCGGGGGTGAATCAGCCCCAGCATTTT. It is translated as CASSPSGVNQPQHF.

The sample holds a few counts of this clonotype. This chain uses TRBV4-3 with TRBJ1-5, with D maybe TRBD1 (5 bases). The germline V gene has CDR1 LGHNA and CDR2 YSLEER. CDR3 length equals 14 residues. Trimming left V 0 bases short and J 7 bases short, with 10 bases between. CDR3 nucleotide sequence: TGCGCCAGCAGCCAAGATGCAGGGTTGCAGCCCCAGCATTTT. It encodes CASSQDAGLQPQHF.

The J gene is TRBJ1-2, the V gene TRBV12-3 or TRBV12-4, with a weak D call TRBD1 (5 bases). V was cut by 6 bases and J by 5 bases, with 19 bases left in between. The length of the CDR3 is 15 residues. The CDR3 loop reads CASRPGTPRSYGYTF. CDR3 in DNA: TGTGCCAGCAGGCCCGGGACGCCGAGGAGTTATGGCTACACCTTC.

A few counts support this clonotype. The chain is built from TRBV15 and TRBJ2-1; D not resolved. There are 13 residues in the CDR3. The ends were cut back, 1 base at V and 10 bases at J, with 11 bases in the middle. From germline, CDR1 is LNHNV and CDR2 YYDKDF (reference sequence). The CDR3 DNA reads as TGTGCCACCAGCAGAGTTAGGCTACCGGAGCAGTTCTTC. Its translation is CATSRVRLPEQFF.

The CDR3: CASRPPPFGKADTQYF. The CDR3 bases are TGTGCCAGCAGGCCACCCCCATTCGGGAAGGCAGATACGCAGTATTTT. V and J are TRBV7-2 and TRBJ2-3; TRBD2 might be the D (5 bases). The CDR3 consists of 16 residues. Germline lookup yields CDR1 SGHTA and CDR2 FQGNSA. V lost 6 bases, J lost 4 bases, and 20 bases lay in between.

This clonotype was recorded a few times. The genes are TRBV5-4 and TRBJ2-7; TRBD1 aligns across 9 bases. The germline CDR1 and CDR2 sequences are SGHNT and YYREEE (reference sequence). CDR3 length: 15 amino acids. The junction had 8 bases not matched to a gene; V was cut back by 4 bases and J by 3 bases. The CDR3 nucleotides are TGTGCCAGCAGCCCCCAGACAGGGGGGGACTACGAGCAGTACTTC. Its translation is CASSPQTGGDYEQYF.

This clonotype has a count of ten or more. The rearrangement links TRBV7-8 to TRBJ1-1, with D tentatively TRBD1 (5 bases). The germline V gene has CDR1 SGHVS and CDR2 FQNEAQ. With 3 bases removed from V and 1 base from J, the gap between germline ends came to 9 bases. This CDR3 is built from 14 residues. CDR3 DNA: TGTGCCAGCAGCTTTAGTCAGGGGAACACTGAAGCTTTCTTT. Encoded protein: CASSFSQGNTEAFF. Full variable domain (remainder filled in from reference TRBV7-8 and TRBJ1-1): GAGVSQSPRYKVAKRGQDVALRCDPISGHVSLFWYQQALGQGPEFLTYFQNEAQLDKSGLPSDRFFAERPEGSVSTLKIQRTQQEDSAVYLCASSFSQGNTEAFFGQGTRLTVV.

With regard to this clonotype: The conserved final phenylalanine or tryptophan is absent from the CDR3, which likely points to a read error. The V call is TRBV28, the J call TRBJ2-1; 14 bases align to TRBD2. With V trimmed by 8 bases and J by 9 bases, 9 bases remained unmatched. Germline-derived CDR1 and CDR2 are MDHEN and SYDVKM. The CDR3 consists of 15 residues. DNA of the CDR3: TGTGCCAGCCAACCGGGGACTAGCGGGAGACCTGAGCAGTTCGTC. Amino acid sequence: CASQPGTSGRPEQFV.

The gene calls are TRBV14 and TRBJ2-1, with 8 nucleotides matching TRBD1. The germline gives CDR1 SGHDN, CDR2 FVKESK. The CDR3 runs 18 residues. Trimming cost V 3 bases and J 4 bases; bases outside gene matches: 14. DNA for the CDR3: TGTGCCAGCAGCCAGACGGCGGTGAGACGGACAGGGTACAATGAGCAGTTCTTC. As protein: CASSQTAVRRTGYNEQFF.

This clonotype turned up a few times. The chain joins TRBV7-9 to TRBJ2-7; D uncertain. The V end lost 5 bases, the J end lost 2 bases, and 13 bases lay between the germline ends. From germline, CDR1 is SEHNR and CDR2 FQNEAQ (reference sequence). The CDR3 has 14 residues. Here the CDR3 reads CASSHYDGPYEQYV. The CDR3 bases are TGTGCCAGCAGCCACTACGACGGGCCCTACGAGCAGTACGTC.

The CDR3 region is CASSLTRDRGEQYF. The CDR3 DNA sequence: TGTGCCAGCAGCCTAACCCGGGACAGGGGCGAGCAGTACTTC. The chain carries TRBV9 and TRBJ2-7, with 10 bases matching TRBD1. V shed 4 bases and J 6 bases; nucleotides not matched to a gene: 7. Germline CDR1 SGDLS, CDR2 YYNGEE. CDR3 size: 14 residues.

This chain links TRBV6-2 or TRBV6-3 with TRBJ2-1; possible D gene TRBD1, 6 bases. CDR3 size: 15 residues. Germline values: CDR1 MNHEY, CDR2 SVGEGT. Trimming took off 5 bases at V and 8 bases at J, with 19 bases between the two ends. CDR3 nucleotide sequence: TGTGCCAGCAGTGCCGACAGTAGACCAGGGGATGAGCAGTTCTTC. Protein sequence: CASSADSRPGDEQFF.

This chain connects TRBV5-1 to TRBJ2-7, with D perhaps assigned TRBD1 or TRBD2 (5 bases each). This CDR3 region has 13 residues. Trimming stripped 3 bases from V and 3 bases from J, with 10 bases between. Germline V CDR1 and CDR2: SGHRS, YFSETQ. CDR3 in DNA: TGCGCCAGCAGCTACGGGGCGAACTACGAGCAGTACGTC. Protein sequence: CASSYGANYEQYV.